Listed below are T cell receptor beta chains from one sample, sequenced in a study of shared clonotypes between healthy human individuals. The method was immunoSEQ multiplex PCR; TCRdb's version includes in-frame clones alone and lacks a portion of them. The table has about 960,000 clones, 60% to 85% seen once. Input material: memory CD4+ T cells sorted from blood. The receptors here all came from a man between 18 and 29 years old in good health. The CDR3 runs from the conserved cysteine through the conserved F or W.

TRBJ1-2	TRBV27	CASAVGGNYGYTF
TRBJ2-3	TRBV11-1	CASSLAGGFRTSTDTQYF
TRBJ2-1	TRBV30	CAWTSGSGTYNEQFF
TRBJ1-5	TRBV5-6	CASSNWGGNQPQHF
TRBJ1-5	TRBV19	CASRKTGSMEPQHF
TRBJ1-6	TRBV11-2	CASSWARGQNSPLHF
TRBJ1-5	TRBV28	CASSWTGSNQPQHF
TRBJ2-7	TRBV18	CASSLSSLMDRGRHYEQYF
TRBJ2-1	TRBV7-9	CASSLGGQGLAGPVEQFF
TRBJ2-3	TRBV28	CASSSGLAGTDTQYF
TRBJ1-2	TRBV6-1	CASSEVGVDYGYTF
TRBJ2-7	TRBV11-2	CASSLGTEPYEQYF
TRBJ1-2	TRBV15	CATSRDRAGDGYTF
TRBJ2-5	TRBV2	CASSATGTGRETQYF
TRBJ2-7	TRBV5-1	CASSLWGQGYEQYF
TRBJ1-1	TRBV19	CASSIGGLVTEAFF